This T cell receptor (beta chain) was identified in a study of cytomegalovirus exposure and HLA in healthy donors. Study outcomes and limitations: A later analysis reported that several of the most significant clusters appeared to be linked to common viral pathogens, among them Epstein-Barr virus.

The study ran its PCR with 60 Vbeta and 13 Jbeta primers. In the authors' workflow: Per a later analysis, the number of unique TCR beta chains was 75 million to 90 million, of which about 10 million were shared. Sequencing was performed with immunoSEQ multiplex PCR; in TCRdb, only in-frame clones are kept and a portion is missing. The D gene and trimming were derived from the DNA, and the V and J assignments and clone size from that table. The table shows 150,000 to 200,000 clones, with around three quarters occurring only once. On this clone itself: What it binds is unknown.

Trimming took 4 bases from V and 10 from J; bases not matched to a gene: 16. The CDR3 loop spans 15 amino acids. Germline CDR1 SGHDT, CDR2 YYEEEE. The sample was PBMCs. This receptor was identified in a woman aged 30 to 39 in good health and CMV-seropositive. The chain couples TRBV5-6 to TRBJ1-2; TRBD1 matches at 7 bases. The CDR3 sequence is CASSRPSGQPPHYTF. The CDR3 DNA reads TGTGCCAGCAGCAGACCTTCGGGACAGCCTCCTCACTACACCTTC.